These 31 T cell receptor beta chains came from one sample sequenced in a study of OX40 agonist ivuxolimab in advanced cancers. The library relied on the immunoSEQ multiplex PCR assay. TCRdb mirrors the immuneACCESS table, restricted to in-frame sequences. Some clones are absent from its copies; in checked studies, under half trace to an unresolved V gene, and the reason for the others is unknown. Recorded for this sample are 83,000 or so clones; approximately 91% of them occurred a single time. About 0.7% of the sample lies in the top ten. This specimen consisted of CD4+ or CD8+ T cells sorted from blood, obtained in a trial of the OX40 agonist ivuxolimab. These receptors originate from an adult with an advanced solid tumor such as melanoma, head and neck, liver or kidney cancer.

The CDR3 loop is CASSVRTGFWYGYTF. The CDR3 nucleotides read TGTGCCAGCAGTGTAAGGACAGGTTTTTGGTATGGCTACACCTTC. The rearrangement uses TRBV6-1 and TRBJ1-2, with 7 nucleotides matching TRBD1. Germline V gene sequence: CDR1 MNHNS, CDR2 SASEGT. The ends lost 4 bases at V and 5 bases at J; junction bases unmatched: 10. This CDR3 region has 15 residues.

The chain has TRBV29-1 and TRBJ1-1, with D uncertain. CDR1 is SQVTM, CDR2 ANQGSEA, per germline. Trimming pared 8 bases from V and 0 bases from J, leaving 10 bases between. The CDR3 runs 12 residues. CDR3 in amino acids: CSIRGLNTEAFF. The CDR3 nucleotides read TGCAGCATTAGAGGATTGAACACTGAAGCTTTCTTT.

The chain carries TRBV2 and TRBJ1-1; TRBD1 might be the D (6 bases). Germline V gene data show CDR1 as SNHLY and CDR2 as FYNNEI. The CDR3 length is 15 residues. V lost 7 bases to trimming and J lost 6 bases, with 21 bases between them. CDR3 in DNA: TGTGCCAGCACAAACGAAAAGAACAGGGCCTCTGAAGCTTTCTTT. It yields the protein CASTNEKNRASEAFF.

In DNA form, the CDR3 reads TGCGCCAGCAGCCAACCCACACGGGAACTCTCCTACAATGAGCAGTTCTTC. Its translation: CASSQPTRELSYNEQFF. The rearrangement links TRBV5-1 to TRBJ2-1; D might be TRBD2 (5 bases). The CDR3 sequence is 17 residues long. V was clipped by 4 bases and J by 0 bases, with 17 bases between them. CDR1 SGHRS and CDR2 YFSETQ come from the germline V gene.

This clone was found once. The chain employs TRBV4-1 and TRBJ2-7, with TRBD2 as a possible D gene (6 bases). CDR1 MGHRA and CDR2 YSYEKL come from the germline V gene. Trimming shortened V by 1 base and J by 4 bases, and 26 bases separated the two germline ends. This CDR3 spans 19 amino acids. In DNA, the CDR3 is TGCGCCAGCAGCCAAGGGAGGGCCAGGGCTGGGGCCTCGACTTACGAGCAGTACTTC. It encodes CASSQGRARAGASTYEQYF.

The chain uses TRBV19 and TRBJ2-1, with 7 bases that match TRBD2. The CDR3 has 15 residues. Losses at the gene ends were 4 bases for V and 1 base for J; bases not matched to a gene: 4. The germline CDR1 and CDR2 sequences are LNHDA and SQIVND (reference sequence). As DNA, the CDR3 is TGTGCCAGTAGTAGCGGGAGAAGATCCTACAATGAGCAGTTCTTC. This translates into CASSSGRRSYNEQFF.

The rearrangement joins TRBV18 to TRBJ2-1; D is ambiguous. CDR1 KGHSH and CDR2 LQKENI come from the germline V gene. Trimming removed 5 bases from V and 10 bases from J, with 15 bases in between. The CDR3 contains 13 residues. CDR3 amino acids: CASSSTPLVEQFF. The CDR3 coding sequence is TGTGCCAGCTCATCTACCCCCCTCGTGGAGCAGTTCTTC. Full variable domain (outside the CDR3, taken from reference TRBV18 and TRBJ2-1): NAGVMQNPRHLVRRRGQEARLRCSPMKGHSHVYWYRQLPEEGLKFMVYLQKENIIDESGMPKERFSAEFPKEGPSILRIQQVVRGDSAAYFCASSSTPLVEQFFGPGTRLTVL.

The table lists this clone with a count of one. V gene TRBV4-3 combines with J gene TRBJ1-2, with D tentatively TRBD1 (5 bases). The CDR3 consists of 15 residues. V was clipped by 4 bases and J by 8 bases, with 20 bases between them. Germline V gene lookup returns CDR1 LGHNA and CDR2 YSLEER. CDR3 bases: TGCGCCAGCAGCCGCCTTGTTGGGGGAGGGGACGGCTACACCTTC. This codes for CASSRLVGGGDGYTF.

The CDR3 sequence is CASKEFGASTDTQYF. The CDR3 DNA follows: TGTGCCAGTAAGGAGTTCGGGGCTAGCACAGATACGCAGTATTTT. The chain is built from TRBV19 and TRBJ2-3, with D perhaps being TRBD1 or TRBD2 (5 bases each). This CDR3 comprises 15 residues. Trimming removed 7 bases from V and 0 bases from J, with 14 bases in between. CDR1 and CDR2 (germline): LNHDA, SQIVND (reference sequence).

The genes are TRBV28 and TRBJ2-7; 9 bases align to TRBD1. Losses at the gene ends were 2 bases for V and 1 base for J; bases not matched to a gene: 9. This CDR3 is 17 amino acids long. Germline-derived CDR1 and CDR2 are MDHEN and SYDVKM. CDR3 residues: CASSLPYPGQGSYEQYF. The CDR3 DNA is TGTGCCAGCAGTTTACCTTACCCGGGACAGGGATCCTACGAGCAGTACTTC. Full variable domain (outside the CDR3, taken from reference TRBV28 and TRBJ2-7): DVKVTQSSRYLVKRTGEKVFLECVQDMDHENMFWYRQDPGLGLRLIYFSYDVKMKEKGDIPEGYSVSREKKERFSLILESASTNQTSMYLCASSLPYPGQGSYEQYFGPGTRLTVT.

This chain joins TRBV6-6 and TRBJ2-7; 9 positions match TRBD1. V was pared by 2 bases and J by 5 bases, with 4 bases of the junction left unmatched. Germline-derived CDR1 and CDR2 are MNHNY and SVGAGI (reference sequence). CDR3 size: 14 residues. DNA of the CDR3: TGTGCCAGCAGTTACGGACAGGGGTCGGACGAGCAGTACTTC. Protein: CASSYGQGSDEQYF.

V is TRBV6-6 and J is TRBJ2-2; TRBD2 is a possible D gene (5 bases). Germline V gene sequence: CDR1 MNHNY, CDR2 SVGAGI (reference sequence). The CDR3 is made up of 15 amino acids. Trimming removed 4 bases from V and 4 bases from J, with 13 bases in between. CDR3 region: CASSFREVGTGELFF. The DNA for the CDR3 is TGTGCCAGCAGTTTCCGGGAAGTCGGCACCGGGGAGCTGTTTTTT.

The V and J genes are TRBV4-2 and TRBJ2-2, with D uncertain. The V end lost 0 bases, the J end lost 6 bases, and 14 bases lay between the germline ends. The CDR3 extends over 16 amino acids. CDR1 and CDR2 (germline): LGHNA, YNFKEQ. CDR3 region: CASSQERERRAGELFF. The CDR3 nucleotides are TGTGCCAGCAGCCAAGAAAGAGAACGAAGGGCCGGGGAGCTGTTTTTT.

The CDR3 reads CASSLVRGQYGYTF. CDR3 in DNA: TGTGCCAGCAGCTTAGTCAGGGGGCAATATGGCTACACCTTC. This sequence joins TRBV11-3 and TRBJ1-2; 8 nucleotides agree with TRBD1. The CDR3 totals 14 residues. With 1 base clipped from V and 5 bases from J, the junction kept 3 bases outside the gene matches. In germline, CDR1 is SGHNT, CDR2 YENEEA.

J is TRBJ2-2 and V is TRBV19; TRBD1 matches at 8 bases. With 4 bases clipped from V and 6 bases from J, the junction kept 7 bases outside the gene matches. The length of the CDR3 is 15 residues. CDR1 and CDR2 (germline): LNHDA, SQIVND (reference sequence). CDR3 nucleotides: TGTGCCAGTAGTACTGGACAGGGATTCGCCGGGGAGCTGTTTTTT. Amino acids: CASSTGQGFAGELFF.

This chain connects TRBV28 to TRBJ2-2, with TRBD2 matching 11 bases. The germline V gene encodes CDR1 MDHEN and CDR2 SYDVKM. With 6 bases clipped from V and 5 bases from J, the junction kept 8 bases outside the gene matches. The CDR3 sequence is 16 residues long. Here the CDR3 reads CASSPTSGSGTGELFF. The CDR3 nucleotides read TGTGCCAGCAGCCCCACTAGCGGGAGTGGTACCGGGGAGCTGTTTTTT.

CDR3: CASSSDVNRLEAFF. The CDR3 nucleotides read TGTGCCAGCAGTTCCGACGTAAACCGGCTTGAAGCTTTCTTT. V and J are TRBV6-5 and TRBJ1-1; D is unclear. The germline gives CDR1 MNHEY, CDR2 SVGAGI. V lost 4 bases and J 7 bases, leaving 16 bases between the germline ends. The CDR3 length is 14 residues.

V and J are TRBV14 and TRBJ2-5; D ambiguous. The CDR3 consists of 16 residues. Trimming stripped 7 bases from V and 2 bases from J, with 20 bases between. Germline CDR1 and CDR2: SGHDN and FVKESK. The CDR3 DNA reads as TGTGCCAGCACCCCCTTGGGTCACGGCGGACAAGAGACCCAGTACTTC. Residues: CASTPLGHGGQETQYF.

The chain links TRBV5-1 to TRBJ2-5, with D perhaps TRBD1 (6 bases). The CDR3 has 14 amino acids. Germline V gene lookup returns CDR1 SGHRS and CDR2 YFSETQ. The germline V and J ends were trimmed by 1 base and 2 bases, with 9 bases remaining between them. As DNA, the CDR3 is TGCGCCAGCAGCTTGAAAGACAGGCAAGAGACCCAGTACTTC. Translating gives CASSLKDRQETQYF.

This clone showed up just once. V gene TRBV2 combines with J gene TRBJ1-2; 9 nucleotides agree with TRBD1. The CDR3 contains 12 residues. CDR1 is SNHLY and CDR2 is FYNNEI in the germline V gene. Trimming cost V 6 bases and J 8 bases; bases outside gene matches: 4. This CDR3 reads CASSVDRGGYTF. The CDR3 bases are TGTGCCAGCAGCGTGGACAGGGGAGGCTACACCTTC.

This clone was seen just once. The chain couples TRBV27 to TRBJ2-2; 7 bases fit TRBD1. Looked up from germline, CDR1 is MNHEY and CDR2 is SMNVEV (reference sequence). V was pared by 4 bases and J by 1 base, with 0 bases of the junction left unmatched. This CDR3 spans 14 amino acids. As DNA, the CDR3 is TGTGCCAGCAGTTACAGGGGGAACACCGGGGAGCTGTTTTTT. Protein: CASSYRGNTGELFF.

The CDR3 is CASSRTSGRAFEQYF. CDR3 DNA sequence: TGTGCCAGTAGTCGGACTAGCGGGAGGGCCTTCGAGCAGTACTTC. The chain carries TRBV19 and TRBJ2-7; the match to TRBD2 covers 15 bases. Germline V lookup: CDR1 LNHDA, CDR2 SQIVND (reference sequence). Trimming cost V 5 bases and J 6 bases; bases outside gene matches: 5. This CDR3 region has 15 residues.

The CDR3 nucleotides read TGTGCCAGCAGCACCTATAGCGGATTTTGGTTCTTC. This codes for CASSTYSGFWFF. The chain recombines TRBV7-2 with TRBJ2-1, with a tentative D call TRBD2 (6 bases). The germline V gene has CDR1 SGHTA and CDR2 FQGNSA. V lost 5 bases, J lost 15 bases, and 17 bases lay in between. The CDR3 length is 12 residues.

CDR3 DNA sequence: TGCGCCAGCAGCCAAGAGGGGACAGGGGGCGAGCAGTACTTC. Amino acid sequence: CASSQEGTGGEQYF. The V and J genes are TRBV4-1 and TRBJ2-7; 11 bases align to TRBD1. The CDR3 is 14 residues long. In germline, CDR1 is MGHRA, CDR2 YSYEKL. V lost 0 bases and J lost 6; bases outside the gene matches: 1.

V is TRBV25-1 and J is TRBJ2-7; D unresolved. V was clipped by 3 bases and J by 4 bases, with 10 bases between them. The CDR3 sequence is 13 residues long. Germline V gene sequence: CDR1 MGHDK, CDR2 SYGVNS. The CDR3 bases are TGTGCCAGCAGTGACCAAGTGGCGTACGAGCAGTACTTC. Its translation: CASSDQVAYEQYF.

V is TRBV4-1 and J is TRBJ1-2, with 11 bases lining up with TRBD1. The CDR3 length is 14 residues. The J segment lost 5 bases and the V segment lost 3 bases, leaving 2 bases of the junction unmatched. Germline CDR1 MGHRA, CDR2 YSYEKL. CDR3 nucleotides: TGCGCCAGCAGCCACCGGGACAGGGGGTATGGCTACACCTTC. It encodes CASSHRDRGYGYTF.

The chain is built from TRBV2 and TRBJ2-5, with D maybe TRBD2 (6 bases). Trimming shortened V by 11 bases and J by 2 bases, and 12 bases separated the two germline ends. This CDR3 comprises 12 residues. CDR1 is SNHLY and CDR2 is FYNNEI in the germline V gene. Written as DNA, the CDR3 is TGTGCCGATGGTAGCGGTCAAGAGACCCAGTACTTC. Its protein product is CADGSGQETQYF.

The chain carries TRBV18 and TRBJ1-1; the D gene is possibly TRBD1 (6 bases). The germline V gene has CDR1 KGHSH and CDR2 LQKENI. The CDR3 length is 13 residues. V was cut by 3 bases and J by 2 bases, with 7 bases left in between. CDR3 nucleotide sequence: TGTGCCAGCTCACCGACAGGAAACACTGAAGCTTTCTTT. As protein: CASSPTGNTEAFF.

This clone was detected only once. The chain recombines TRBV4-3 with TRBJ2-5; 8 positions agree with TRBD1. The germline V gene encodes CDR1 LGHNA and CDR2 YSLEER. This CDR3 has 15 amino acids. V was pared by 4 bases and J by 3 bases, with 7 bases of the junction left unmatched. CDR3 sequence: CASSPSPTGEETQYF. The CDR3, as DNA: TGCGCCAGCAGCCCTAGTCCGACAGGGGAAGAGACCCAGTACTTC.

This chain links TRBV7-3 with TRBJ2-3; TRBD1 is a possible D gene (6 bases). Germline values: CDR1 SGHTA, CDR2 FQGTGA. V was pared by 5 bases and J by 5 bases, with 14 bases between. This CDR3 is 14 amino acids long. CDR3 in DNA: TGTGCCAGCAGCAAAACAGGGCCCGGAGATACGCAGTATTTT. Residues: CASSKTGPGDTQYF.

The J gene is TRBJ2-2, the V gene TRBV28, with 14 bases matching TRBD2. The germline V gene encodes CDR1 MDHEN and CDR2 SYDVKM. Trimming cost V 6 bases and J 8 bases; bases outside gene matches: 5. CDR3 length equals 15 residues. The CDR3 loop is CASRRTSGRRGELFF. DNA for the CDR3: TGTGCCAGCAGACGGACTAGCGGGAGGCGAGGGGAGCTGTTTTTT.